This T cell receptor beta chain was retrieved from a study of blood T cell repertoires in COVID-19. TCRdb keeps only in-frame clones here, not all; method: immunoSEQ multiplex PCR. The sample has about 220,000 clones, roughly 85% seen once. The CDR3 covers 16 residues. Germline CDR1 reads LGHDT; CDR2 reads YNNKEL (reference sequence). Trimming at V came to 0 bases and at J to 1 base, leaving 4 bases not matched to a gene. The TCR was taken from a woman between 65 and 79 years old with COVID-19, enrolled during active disease. The chain couples TRBV3-1 (or the pseudogene TRBV3-2) to TRBJ2-3; 7 bases match TRBD2. Sequenced material: peripheral blood. CDR3 bases: TGTGCCAGCAGCCAAGAAGCTAGCGGAGGCACAGATACGCAGTATTTT. It yields the protein CASSQEASGGTDTQYF.